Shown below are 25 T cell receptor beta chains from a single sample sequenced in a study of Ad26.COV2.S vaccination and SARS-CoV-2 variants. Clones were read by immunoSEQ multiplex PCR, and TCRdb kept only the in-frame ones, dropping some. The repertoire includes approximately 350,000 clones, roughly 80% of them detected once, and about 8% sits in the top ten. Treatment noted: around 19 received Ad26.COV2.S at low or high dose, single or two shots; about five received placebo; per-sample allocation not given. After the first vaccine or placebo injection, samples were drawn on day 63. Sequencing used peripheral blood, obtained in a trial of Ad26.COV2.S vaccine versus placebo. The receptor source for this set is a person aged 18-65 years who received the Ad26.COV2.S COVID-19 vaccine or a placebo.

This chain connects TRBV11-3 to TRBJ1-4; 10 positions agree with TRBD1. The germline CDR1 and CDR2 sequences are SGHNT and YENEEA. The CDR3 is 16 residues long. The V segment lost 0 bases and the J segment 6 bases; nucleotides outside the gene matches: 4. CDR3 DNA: TGTGCCAGCAGCTTAGATCAAGGGACAGGGGATGAAAAACTGTTTTTT. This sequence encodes CASSLDQGTGDEKLFF.

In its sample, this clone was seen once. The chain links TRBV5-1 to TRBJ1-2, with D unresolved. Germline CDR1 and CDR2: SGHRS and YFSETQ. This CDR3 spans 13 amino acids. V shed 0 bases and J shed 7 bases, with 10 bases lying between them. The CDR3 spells CASSLEGTAGYTF. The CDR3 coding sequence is TGCGCCAGCAGCTTGGAGGGAACCGCTGGCTACACCTTC.

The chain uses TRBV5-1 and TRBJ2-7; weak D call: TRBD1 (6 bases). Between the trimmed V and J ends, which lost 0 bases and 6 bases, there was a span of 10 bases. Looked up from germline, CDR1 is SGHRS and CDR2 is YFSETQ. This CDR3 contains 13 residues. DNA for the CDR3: TGCGCCAGCAGCTTGGACAGGGCCGGCGAGCAGTACTTC. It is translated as CASSLDRAGEQYF.

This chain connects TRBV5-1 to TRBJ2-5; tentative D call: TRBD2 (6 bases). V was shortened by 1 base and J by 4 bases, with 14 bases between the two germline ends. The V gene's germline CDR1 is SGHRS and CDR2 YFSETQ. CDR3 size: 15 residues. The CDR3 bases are TGCGCCAGCAGCTTGAGCGGGCTAGGGTCAGAGACCCAGTACTTC. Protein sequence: CASSLSGLGSETQYF. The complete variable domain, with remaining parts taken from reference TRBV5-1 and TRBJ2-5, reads KAGVTQTPRYLIKTRGQQVTLSCSPISGHRSVSWYQQTPGQGLQFLFEYFSETQRNKGNFPGRFSGRQFSNSRSEMNVSTLELGDSALYLCASSLSGLGSETQYFGPGTRLLVL.

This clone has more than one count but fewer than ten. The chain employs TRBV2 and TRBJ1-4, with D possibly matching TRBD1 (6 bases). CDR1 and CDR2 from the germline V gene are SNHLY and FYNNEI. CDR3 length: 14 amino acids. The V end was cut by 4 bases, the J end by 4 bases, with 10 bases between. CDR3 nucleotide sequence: TGTGCCAGCAGTGTTCTGGACAGTAATGAAAAACTGTTTTTT. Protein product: CASSVLDSNEKLFF.

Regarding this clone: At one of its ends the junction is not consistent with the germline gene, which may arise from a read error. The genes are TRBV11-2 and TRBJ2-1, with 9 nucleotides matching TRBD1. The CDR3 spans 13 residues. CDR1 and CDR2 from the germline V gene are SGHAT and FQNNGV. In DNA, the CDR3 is TGTGCCAGCAGCTCCGGACAGGGGACTGGCTGGCTCTTC. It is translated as CASSSGQGTGWLF.

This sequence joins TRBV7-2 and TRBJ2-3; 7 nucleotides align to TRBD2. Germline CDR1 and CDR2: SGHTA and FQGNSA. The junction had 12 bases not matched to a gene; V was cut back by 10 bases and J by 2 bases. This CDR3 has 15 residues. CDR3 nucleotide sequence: TGTGCCATCCTCACCCCCAGCGGGGCCACAGATACGCAGTATTTT. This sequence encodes CAILTPSGATDTQYF.

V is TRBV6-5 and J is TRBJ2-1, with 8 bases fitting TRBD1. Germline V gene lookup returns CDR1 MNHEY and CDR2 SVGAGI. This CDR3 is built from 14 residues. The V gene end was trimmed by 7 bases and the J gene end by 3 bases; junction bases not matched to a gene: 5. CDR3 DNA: TGTGCCAGCACCTGGACAGGGTTCTACAATGAGCAGTTCTTC. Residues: CASTWTGFYNEQFF.

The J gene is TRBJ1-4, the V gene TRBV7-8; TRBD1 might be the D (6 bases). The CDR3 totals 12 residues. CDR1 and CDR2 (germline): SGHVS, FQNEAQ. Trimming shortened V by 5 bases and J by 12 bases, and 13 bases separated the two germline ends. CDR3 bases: TGTGCCAGCAGCACCTTACCAGGGGAACTGTTTTTT. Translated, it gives CASSTLPGELFF.

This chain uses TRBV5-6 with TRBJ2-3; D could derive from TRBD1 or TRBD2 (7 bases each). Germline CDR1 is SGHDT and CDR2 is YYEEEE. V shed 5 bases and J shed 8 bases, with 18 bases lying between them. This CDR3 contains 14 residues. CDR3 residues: CASRAGQPGGTQYF. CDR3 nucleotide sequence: TGTGCCAGCAGGGCGGGACAGCCGGGGGGTACGCAGTATTTT.

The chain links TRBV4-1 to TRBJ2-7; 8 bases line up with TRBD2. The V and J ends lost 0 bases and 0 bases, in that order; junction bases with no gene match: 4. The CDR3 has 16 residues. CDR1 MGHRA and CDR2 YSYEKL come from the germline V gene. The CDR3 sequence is CASSQDKRENSYEQYF. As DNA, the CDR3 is TGCGCCAGCAGCCAAGATAAGCGGGAGAACTCCTACGAGCAGTACTTC.

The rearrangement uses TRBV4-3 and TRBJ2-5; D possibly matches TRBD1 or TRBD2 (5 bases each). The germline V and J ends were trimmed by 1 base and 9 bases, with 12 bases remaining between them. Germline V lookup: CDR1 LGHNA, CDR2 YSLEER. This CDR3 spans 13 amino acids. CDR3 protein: CASSQGMRGPQYF. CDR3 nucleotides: TGCGCCAGCAGCCAAGGGATGAGGGGACCCCAGTACTTC.

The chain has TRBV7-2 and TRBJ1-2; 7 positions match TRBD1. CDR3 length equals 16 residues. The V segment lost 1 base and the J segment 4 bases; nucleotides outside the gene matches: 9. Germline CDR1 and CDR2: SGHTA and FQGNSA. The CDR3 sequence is CASSLGRRGQGYGYTF. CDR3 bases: TGTGCCAGCAGCTTAGGACGGAGGGGGCAGGGCTATGGCTACACCTTC.

Here the CDR3 reads CASSLAQMNTEAFF. Here the CDR3 DNA reads TGCGCCAGCAGCTTGGCACAGATGAACACTGAAGCTTTCTTT. The V and J genes are TRBV5-1 and TRBJ1-1, with D unclear. The germline V gene encodes CDR1 SGHRS and CDR2 YFSETQ. CDR3 length: 14 residues. With 0 bases removed from V and 0 bases from J, the gap between germline ends came to 6 bases.

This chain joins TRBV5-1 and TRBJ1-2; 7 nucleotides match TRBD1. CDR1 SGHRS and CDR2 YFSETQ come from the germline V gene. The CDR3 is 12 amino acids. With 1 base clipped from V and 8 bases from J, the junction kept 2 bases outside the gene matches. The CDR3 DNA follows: TGCGCCAGCAGCTTGCAGGGGGACGGCTACACCTTC. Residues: CASSLQGDGYTF.

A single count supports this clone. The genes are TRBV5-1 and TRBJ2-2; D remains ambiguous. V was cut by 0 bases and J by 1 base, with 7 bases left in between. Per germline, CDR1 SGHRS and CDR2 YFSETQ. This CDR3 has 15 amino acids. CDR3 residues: CASSLVAGNTGELFF. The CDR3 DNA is TGCGCCAGCAGCTTGGTAGCAGGGAACACCGGGGAGCTGTTTTTT.

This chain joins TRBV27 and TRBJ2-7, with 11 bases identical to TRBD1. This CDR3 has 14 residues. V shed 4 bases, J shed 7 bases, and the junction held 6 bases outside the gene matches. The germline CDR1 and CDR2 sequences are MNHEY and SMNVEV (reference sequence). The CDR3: CASSWTGGPAEQYF. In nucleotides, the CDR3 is TGTGCCAGCAGTTGGACAGGGGGCCCGGCGGAGCAGTACTTC.

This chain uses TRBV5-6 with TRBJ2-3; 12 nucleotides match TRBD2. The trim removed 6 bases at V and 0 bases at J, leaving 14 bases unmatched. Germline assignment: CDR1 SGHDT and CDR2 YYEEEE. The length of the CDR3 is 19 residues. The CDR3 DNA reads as TGTGCCAGCACCGAAACGACTAGCGGGGGCTTCTCAAGCACAGATACGCAGTATTTT. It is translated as CASTETTSGGFSSTDTQYF.

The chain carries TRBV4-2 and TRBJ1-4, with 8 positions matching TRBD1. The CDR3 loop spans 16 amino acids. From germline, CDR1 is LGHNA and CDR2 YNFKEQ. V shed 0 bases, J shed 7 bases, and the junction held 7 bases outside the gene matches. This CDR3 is CASSQDKQGGGEKLFF. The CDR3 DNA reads TGTGCCAGCAGCCAAGATAAACAGGGGGGAGGTGAAAAACTGTTTTTT.

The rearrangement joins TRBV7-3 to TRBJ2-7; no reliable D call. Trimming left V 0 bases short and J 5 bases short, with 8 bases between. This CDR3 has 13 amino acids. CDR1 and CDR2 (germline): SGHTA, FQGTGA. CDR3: CASSLTASDEQYF. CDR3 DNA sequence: TGTGCCAGCAGCTTAACTGCGAGCGACGAGCAGTACTTC.

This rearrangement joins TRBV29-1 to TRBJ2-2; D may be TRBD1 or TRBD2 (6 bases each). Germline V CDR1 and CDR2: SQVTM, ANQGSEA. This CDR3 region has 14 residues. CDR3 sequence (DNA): TGCAGTGGGGGGAAACAGGGTAGCATCGGGGAGCTGTTTTTT. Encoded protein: CSGGKQGSIGELFF.

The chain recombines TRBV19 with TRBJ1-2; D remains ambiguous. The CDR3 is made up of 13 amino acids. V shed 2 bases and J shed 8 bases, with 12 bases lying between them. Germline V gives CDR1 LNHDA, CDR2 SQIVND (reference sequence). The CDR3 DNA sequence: TGTGCCAGTAGTATACGGGGAGGCGAAGGCTACACCTTC. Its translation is CASSIRGGEGYTF. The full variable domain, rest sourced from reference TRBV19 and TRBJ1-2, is DGGITQSPKYLFRKEGQNVTLSCEQNLNHDAMYWYRQDPGQGLRLIYYSQIVNDFQKGDIAEGYSVSREKKESFPLTVTSAQKNPTAFYLCASSIRGGEGYTFGSGTRLTVV.

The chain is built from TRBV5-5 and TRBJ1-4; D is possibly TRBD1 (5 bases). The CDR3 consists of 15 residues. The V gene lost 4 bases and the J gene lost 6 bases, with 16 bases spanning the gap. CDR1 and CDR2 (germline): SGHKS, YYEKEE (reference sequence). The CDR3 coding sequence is TGTGCCAGCAGCCAGGGCCCGACGCGGGATGAAAAACTGTTTTTT. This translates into CASSQGPTRDEKLFF.

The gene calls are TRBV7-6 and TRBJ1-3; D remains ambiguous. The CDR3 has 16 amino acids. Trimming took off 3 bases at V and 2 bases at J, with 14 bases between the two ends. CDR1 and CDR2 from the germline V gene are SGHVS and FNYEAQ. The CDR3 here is CASSLDALSPGNTIYF. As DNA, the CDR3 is TGTGCCAGCAGCTTGGACGCACTGAGTCCTGGAAACACCATATATTTT.

The CDR3 region is CAWRLAGGSKNIQYF. CDR3 sequence (DNA): TGTGCCTGGAGACTAGCGGGAGGATCCAAAAACATTCAGTACTTC. The chain joins TRBV30 to TRBJ2-4; 12 bases are a match to TRBD2. After removal of 3 bases from V and 2 bases from J, the junction contained 2 bases not matched to a gene. Germline values: CDR1 GTSNPN, CDR2 SVGIG (reference sequence). The CDR3 is 15 residues long.